These 2 T cell receptor beta chains originate from one sample sequenced in a study of identical twins. TCRdb reanalysed the 5' RACE reads using MiXCR and keeps one entry per CDR3 protein. The sample has 310,000 or so distinct CDR3 sequences; about 8.3% are singletons. The sample also formed part of further work on yellow fever vaccine responses in identical twins.

The sequenced material came from memory (CD45RO+) T cells sorted from blood. The source of these receptors is a woman in her late teens or twenties in good health.

This clonotype has just a few counts. The gene calls are TRBV24-1 and TRBJ2-5, with TRBD1 as a possible D gene (6 bases). Between the trimmed V and J ends, which lost 4 bases and 1 base, there was a span of 12 bases. The CDR3 extends over 15 amino acids. Germline V CDR1 and CDR2: KGHDR, SFDVKD. The CDR3 region is CATSDPDSLQETQYF. The CDR3 bases are TGTGCCACCAGTGACCCGGACAGCCTCCAAGAGACCCAGTACTTC.

V usage is TRBV11-3 and J usage is TRBJ2-7, with 11 bases matching TRBD1. The germline gives CDR1 SGHNT, CDR2 YENEEA. V shed 9 bases and J 4 bases; nucleotides not matched to a gene: 11. The CDR3 is 15 amino acids. In DNA form, the CDR3 reads TGTGCCAGGGGGACAGGGGGTTTCGTATCGTACGAGCAGTACGTC. Translating it yields CARGTGGFVSYEQYV.